This T cell receptor beta chain was obtained from a study of blood T cell repertoires in COVID-19. The overall study: T cells, B-cell-depleted T cells, or PBMCs supplied cDNA or gDNA.

V lost 6 bases and J lost 7, with 12 bases in between. CDR3 length: 12 amino acids. Authors' processing steps: Reference gene primer amplification gave nucleated cell count estimates. Here immunoSEQ multiplex PCR was the method, and the copy in TCRdb shows in-frame clones only, minus some. V and J calls and clone size are as listed in that table; D and trimming were resolved from the DNA. This table holds tens of thousands of clones, more than 70% found once. Sequencing was done on a sample of peripheral blood. The rearrangement links TRBV12-3 or TRBV12-4 to TRBJ1-1; perhaps TRBD1 as D (5 bases). The origin of this receptor is a human donor with acute or convalescent COVID-19. The donor label of this sample is uncertain. In nucleotides, the CDR3 is TGTGCCAGCAGGATGATGGGGGGTGAAGCTTTCTTT. Encoded protein: CASRMMGGEAFF.